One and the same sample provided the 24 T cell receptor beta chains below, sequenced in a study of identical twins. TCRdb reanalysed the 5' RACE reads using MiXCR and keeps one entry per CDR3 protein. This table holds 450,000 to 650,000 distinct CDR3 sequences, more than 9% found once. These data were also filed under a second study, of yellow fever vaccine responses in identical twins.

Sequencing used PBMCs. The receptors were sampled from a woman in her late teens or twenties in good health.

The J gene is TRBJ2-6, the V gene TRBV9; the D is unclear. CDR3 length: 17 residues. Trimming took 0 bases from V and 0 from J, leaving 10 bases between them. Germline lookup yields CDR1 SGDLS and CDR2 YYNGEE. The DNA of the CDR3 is TGTGCCAGCAGCGTAGTCCTGCCACGCTCTGGGGCCAACGTCCTGACTTTC. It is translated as CASSVVLPRSGANVLTF.

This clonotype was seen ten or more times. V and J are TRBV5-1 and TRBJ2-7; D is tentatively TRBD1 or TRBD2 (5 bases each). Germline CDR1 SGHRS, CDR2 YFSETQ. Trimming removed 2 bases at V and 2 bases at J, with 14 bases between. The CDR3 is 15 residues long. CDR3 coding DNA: TGCGCCAGCAGCTTTGAATCTGGGGGTACCTACGAGCAGTACTTC. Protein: CASSFESGGTYEQYF.

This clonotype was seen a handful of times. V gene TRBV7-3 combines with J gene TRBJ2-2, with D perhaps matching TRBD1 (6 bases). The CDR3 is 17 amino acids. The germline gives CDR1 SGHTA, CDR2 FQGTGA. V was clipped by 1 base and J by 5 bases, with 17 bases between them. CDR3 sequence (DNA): TGTGCCAGCAGCTTAAAATCAGGGGAGAGATGGACCGGGGAGCTGTTTTTT. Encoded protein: CASSLKSGERWTGELFF. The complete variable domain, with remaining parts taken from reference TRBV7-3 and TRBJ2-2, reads GAGVSQTPSNKVTEKGKYVELRCDPISGHTALYWYRQSLGQGPEFLIYFQGTGAADDSGLPNDRFFAVRPEGSVSTLKIQRTERGDSAVYLCASSLKSGERWTGELFFGEGSRLTVL.

CDR3 region: CASSVGSTEQFF. For the CDR3, the DNA is TGTGCCAGCAGTGTGGGGTCCACTGAGCAGTTCTTC. The rearrangement joins TRBV25-1 to TRBJ2-1; no clear D gene. The CDR3 has 12 amino acids. The V and J ends lost 4 bases and 9 bases respectively, with 10 bases between them. In germline, CDR1 is MGHDK, CDR2 SYGVNS.

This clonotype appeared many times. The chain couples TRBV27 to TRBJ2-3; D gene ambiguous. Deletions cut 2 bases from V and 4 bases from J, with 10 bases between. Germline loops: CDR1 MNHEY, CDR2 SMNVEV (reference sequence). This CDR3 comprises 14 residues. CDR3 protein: CASSLSLSPDTQYF. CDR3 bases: TGTGCCAGCAGTTTAAGTCTCTCCCCAGATACGCAGTATTTT.

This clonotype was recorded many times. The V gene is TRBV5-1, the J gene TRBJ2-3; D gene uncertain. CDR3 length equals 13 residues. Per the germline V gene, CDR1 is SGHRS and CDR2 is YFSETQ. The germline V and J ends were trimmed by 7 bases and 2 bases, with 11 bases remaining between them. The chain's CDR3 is CASAKSVTDTQYF. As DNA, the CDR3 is TGCGCCAGCGCGAAGAGCGTCACAGATACGCAGTATTTT. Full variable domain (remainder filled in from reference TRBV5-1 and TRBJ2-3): KAGVTQTPRYLIKTRGQQVTLSCSPISGHRSVSWYQQTPGQGLQFLFEYFSETQRNKGNFPGRFSGRQFSNSRSEMNVSTLELGDSALYLCASAKSVTDTQYFGPGTRLTVL.

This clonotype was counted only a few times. The CDR3 coding sequence is TGTGCCAGCAGTACGAAACTAGCGGGGGTATACAATGAGCAGTTCTTC. Translated, it gives CASSTKLAGVYNEQFF. The rearrangement joins TRBV27 to TRBJ2-1; the match to TRBD2 covers 11 bases. J lost 4 bases, V lost 5 bases, and 7 bases had no gene match. The CDR3 covers 16 residues. Germline V lookup: CDR1 MNHEY, CDR2 SMNVEV (reference sequence).

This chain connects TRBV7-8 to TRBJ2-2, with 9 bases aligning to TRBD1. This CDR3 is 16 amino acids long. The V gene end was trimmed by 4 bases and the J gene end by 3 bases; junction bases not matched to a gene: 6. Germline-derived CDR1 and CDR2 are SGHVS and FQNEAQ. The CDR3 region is CASSSPGTGYTGELFF. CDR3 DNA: TGTGCCAGCAGCTCACCCGGGACAGGGTACACCGGGGAGCTGTTTTTT.

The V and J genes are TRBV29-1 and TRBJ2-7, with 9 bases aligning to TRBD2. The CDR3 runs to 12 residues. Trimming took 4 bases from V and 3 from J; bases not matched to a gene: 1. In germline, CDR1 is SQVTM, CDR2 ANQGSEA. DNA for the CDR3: TGCAGCGTTGTGACTAGCGGCTACGAGCAGTACTTC. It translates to CSVVTSGYEQYF.

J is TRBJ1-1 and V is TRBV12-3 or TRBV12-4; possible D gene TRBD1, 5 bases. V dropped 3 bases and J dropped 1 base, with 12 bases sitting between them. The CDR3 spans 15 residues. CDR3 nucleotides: TGTGCCAGCAGTTTGAGGGGTGGTTCGAACACTGAAGCTTTCTTT. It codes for CASSLRGGSNTEAFF.

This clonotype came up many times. The CDR3 DNA reads as TGTGCCAGCAGTCAGCGCGGGGAGCAGTACTTC. This gives the protein CASSQRGEQYF. The rearrangement links TRBV3-1 to TRBJ2-7, with a weak D call TRBD2 (5 bases). CDR3 size: 11 residues. Trimming removed 6 bases at V and 7 bases at J, with 10 bases between. Germline CDR1 and CDR2: LGHDT and YNNKEL (reference sequence).

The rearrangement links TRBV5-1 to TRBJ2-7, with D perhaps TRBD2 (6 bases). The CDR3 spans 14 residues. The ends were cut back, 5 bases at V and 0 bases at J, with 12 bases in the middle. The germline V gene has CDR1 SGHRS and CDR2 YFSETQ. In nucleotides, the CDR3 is TGCGCCAGCAGGATGGAGGGGCCCTCCTACGAGCAGTACTTC. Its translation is CASRMEGPSYEQYF.

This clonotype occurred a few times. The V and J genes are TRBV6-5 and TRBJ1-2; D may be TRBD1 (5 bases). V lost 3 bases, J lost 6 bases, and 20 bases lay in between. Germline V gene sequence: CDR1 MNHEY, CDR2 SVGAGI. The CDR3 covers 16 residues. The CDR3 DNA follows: TGTGCCAGCAGTTATTCGGGGGGAGGATCCCCTAATGGCTACACCTTC. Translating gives CASSYSGGGSPNGYTF.

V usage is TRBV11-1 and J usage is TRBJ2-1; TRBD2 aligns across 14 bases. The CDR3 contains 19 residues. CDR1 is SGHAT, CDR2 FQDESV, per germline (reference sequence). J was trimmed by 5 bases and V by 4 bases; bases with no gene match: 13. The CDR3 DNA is TGTGCCAGCAGCTCTCGGGGGACTAGCGGGAGTAAAGGAGACAATGAGCAGTTCTTC. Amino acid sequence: CASSSRGTSGSKGDNEQFF.

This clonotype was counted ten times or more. The DNA for the CDR3 is TGTGCCAGCAGGGAGTCGACAGGGGATTCCTCACCCCTCCACTTT. This codes for CASRESTGDSSPLHF. This chain joins TRBV2 and TRBJ1-6, with 8 bases lining up with TRBD1. The V gene's germline CDR1 is SNHLY and CDR2 FYNNEI. J was trimmed by 10 bases and V by 6 bases; bases with no gene match: 11. There are 15 residues in the CDR3. Variable domain in full (rest from reference TRBV2 and TRBJ1-6): EPEVTQTPSHQVTQMGQEVILRCVPISNHLYFYWYRQILGQKVEFLVSFYNNEISEKSEIFDDQFSVERPDGSNFTLKIRSTKLEDSAMYFCASRESTGDSSPLHFGNGTRLTVT.

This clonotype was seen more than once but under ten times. The DNA of the CDR3 is TGTGCCAGCAGCTTAGCCTACAGGGGTAGCACAGATACGCAGTATTTT. Translation gives CASSLAYRGSTDTQYF. The gene calls are TRBV7-6 and TRBJ2-3; TRBD1 aligns across 7 bases. There are 16 residues in the CDR3. Unmatched junction bases numbered 3, after V lost 0 bases and J lost 0 bases. Germline V lookup: CDR1 SGHVS, CDR2 FNYEAQ.

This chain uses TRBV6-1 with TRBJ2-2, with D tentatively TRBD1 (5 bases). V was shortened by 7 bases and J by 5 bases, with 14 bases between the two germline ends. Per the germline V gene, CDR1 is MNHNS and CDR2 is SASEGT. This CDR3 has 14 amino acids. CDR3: CASTEAGRTGELFF. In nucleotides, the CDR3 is TGTGCCAGCACCGAGGCAGGGCGGACCGGGGAGCTGTTTTTT.

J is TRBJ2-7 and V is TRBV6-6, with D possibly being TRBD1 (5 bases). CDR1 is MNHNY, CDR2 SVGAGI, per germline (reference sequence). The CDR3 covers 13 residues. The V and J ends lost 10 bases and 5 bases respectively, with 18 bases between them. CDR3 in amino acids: CAIRSQGFHEQYF. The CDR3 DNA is TGTGCCATACGATCCCAGGGCTTCCACGAGCAGTACTTC.

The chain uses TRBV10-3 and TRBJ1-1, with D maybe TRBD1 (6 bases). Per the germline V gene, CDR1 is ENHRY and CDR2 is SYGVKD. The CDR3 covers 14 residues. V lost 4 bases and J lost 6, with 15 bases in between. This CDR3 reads CAISVMDSIAEAFF. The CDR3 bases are TGTGCCATCAGTGTTATGGACAGTATCGCTGAAGCTTTCTTT.

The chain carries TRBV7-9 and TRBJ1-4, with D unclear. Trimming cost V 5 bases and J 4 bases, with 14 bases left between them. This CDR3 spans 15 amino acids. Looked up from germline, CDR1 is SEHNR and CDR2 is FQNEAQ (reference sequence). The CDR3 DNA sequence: TGTGCCAGCAGCGCCGGGAGTTTACGTAATGAAAAACTGTTTTTT. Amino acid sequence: CASSAGSLRNEKLFF.

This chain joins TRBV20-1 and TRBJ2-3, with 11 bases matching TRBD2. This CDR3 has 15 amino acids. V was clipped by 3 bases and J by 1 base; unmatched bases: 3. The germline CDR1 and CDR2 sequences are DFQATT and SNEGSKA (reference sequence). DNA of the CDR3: TGCAGTGCTAGCCTACTAGCGGGGGGCACAGATACGCAGTATTTT. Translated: CSASLLAGGTDTQYF.

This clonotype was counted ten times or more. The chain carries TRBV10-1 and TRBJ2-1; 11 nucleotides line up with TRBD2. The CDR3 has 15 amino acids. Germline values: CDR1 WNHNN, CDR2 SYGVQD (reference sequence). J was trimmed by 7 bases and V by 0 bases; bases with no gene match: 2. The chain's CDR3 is CASSESRLAGNEQFF. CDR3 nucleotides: TGCGCCAGCAGTGAGTCGAGACTAGCGGGAAATGAGCAGTTCTTC.

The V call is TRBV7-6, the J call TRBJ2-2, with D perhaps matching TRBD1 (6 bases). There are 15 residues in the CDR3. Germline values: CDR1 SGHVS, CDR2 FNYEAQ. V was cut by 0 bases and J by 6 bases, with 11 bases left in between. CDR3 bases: TGTGCCAGCAGCTTAGCAGCAACAGGGTCCGGGGAGCTGTTTTTT. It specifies CASSLAATGSGELFF.

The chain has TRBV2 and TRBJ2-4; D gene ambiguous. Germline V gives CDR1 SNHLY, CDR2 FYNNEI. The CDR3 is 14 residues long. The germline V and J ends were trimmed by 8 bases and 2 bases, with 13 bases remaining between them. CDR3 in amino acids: CASHRELTKNIQYF. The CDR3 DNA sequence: TGTGCCAGCCATAGAGAGTTGACCAAAAACATTCAGTACTTC.